This T cell receptor (beta chain) originates from a study of T-cell reconstitution after alpha-beta-depleted transplantation in children. Findings and limits, study-wide: The origin of alpha-beta T cells about two months after transplant was reportedly several hundred expanded graft clones. The origin of high day-60 TCRbeta diversity in some patients lay in surviving recipient T cells and thymic progenitors. Newly made T cells mostly supplied T-cell counts and diversity one year after transplant.

A note on this clonotype: The antigen is not known.

V lost 4 bases to trimming and J lost 3 bases, with 14 bases between them. Germline loops: CDR1 SGHRS, CDR2 YFSETQ. CDR3 length equals 14 residues. A library of TCRbeta sequences, prepared with unique molecular identifiers, was generated. MiXCR, run by TCRdb on the PCR reads, gives a single entry per CDR3 protein. Counted here are around 300,000 distinct CDR3 sequences, approximately 20% occurring once; the ten biggest clones make up roughly 11%. The clonotype was recovered from a male patient aged 10 to 17 who had a stem cell transplant for acute lymphoblastic leukemia, so the T cells may come from the graft donor. The sequenced sample was PBMCs, mostly from graft donor cells, obtained 180 days after TCRalphabeta/CD19-depleted stem cell transplant. The genes are TRBV5-1 and TRBJ2-7; no firm D call. The CDR3 DNA follows: TGCGCCAGCAGCCCTCTTAGTGCAAGCTACGAGCAGTACTTC. This sequence encodes CASSPLSASYEQYF.